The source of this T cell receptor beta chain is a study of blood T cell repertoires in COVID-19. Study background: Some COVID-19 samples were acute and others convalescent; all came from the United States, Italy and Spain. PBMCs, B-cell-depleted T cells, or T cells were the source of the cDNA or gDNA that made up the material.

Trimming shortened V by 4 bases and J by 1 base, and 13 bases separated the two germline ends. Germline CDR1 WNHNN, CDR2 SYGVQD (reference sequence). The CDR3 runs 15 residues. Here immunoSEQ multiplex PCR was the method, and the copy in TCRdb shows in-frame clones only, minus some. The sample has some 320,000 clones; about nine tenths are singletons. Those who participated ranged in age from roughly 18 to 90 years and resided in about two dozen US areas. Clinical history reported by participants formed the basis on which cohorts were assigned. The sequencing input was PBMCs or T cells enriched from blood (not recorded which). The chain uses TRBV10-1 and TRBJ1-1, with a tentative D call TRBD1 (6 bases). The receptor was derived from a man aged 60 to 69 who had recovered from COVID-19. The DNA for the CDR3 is TGCGCCAGCAGTGCGACCGCGGACAGGAACACTGAAGCTTTCTTT. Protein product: CASSATADRNTEAFF.